These T cell receptor beta chains were read from a single sample in a study of CD8+CD57+ T cells in acquired aplastic anemia. Via MiXCR, TCRdb re-called the reads, giving one row per CDR3 protein. The repertoire holds about 150,000 distinct CDR3 sequences, with about 50% as singletons. Sequenced material: sorted CD4+, CD8+, or CD8+CD57+ T cells (not recorded which) from PBMCs. The receptors derive from a human donor with aplastic anemia. The CDR3 runs from the conserved cysteine through the conserved F or W. The order of the fields is J gene, V gene, CDR3 protein.

TRBJ2-3 | TRBV10-3 | CATGDSSSTDTQYF
TRBJ1-6 | TRBV7-2 | CASSLWARSPLHF
TRBJ1-2 | TRBV6-5 | CASSFSSGFSLSYGYTF
TRBJ2-7 | TRBV12-3/TRBV12-4 | CASSLVTTYEQYF
TRBJ1-1 | TRBV6-5 | CATAGGMRNTEAFF
TRBJ1-1 | TRBV6-2/TRBV6-3 | CASTAPRGNTEAFF
TRBJ1-1 | TRBV11-1 | CASSLNDPQGLLNTEAFF
TRBJ2-3 | TRBV6-5 | CASSYSAWGLADTQYF
TRBJ2-7 | TRBV4-1 | CASSHRQGEWDEQYF
TRBJ2-7 | TRBV14 | CASSQLAGGEQYF
TRBJ1-1 | TRBV14 | CASSPPRWDTEAFF
TRBJ1-1 | TRBV4-1 | CASSQGTGPLTEAFF
TRBJ2-7 | TRBV5-4 | CASSLEPGLGYEQYF
TRBJ1-5 | TRBV27 | CASSSTGTVAHQHF
TRBJ1-2 | TRBV11-1 | CASSSQMGYGYTF
TRBJ2-1 | TRBV2 | CASIGGQFF
TRBJ2-2 | TRBV19 | CASSTRQGAGGELFF
TRBJ2-7 | TRBV29-1 | CSPGQVSYEQYF
TRBJ2-5 | TRBV24-1 | CATSVGETQYF
TRBJ1-2 | TRBV2 | CASTASNYGYTF